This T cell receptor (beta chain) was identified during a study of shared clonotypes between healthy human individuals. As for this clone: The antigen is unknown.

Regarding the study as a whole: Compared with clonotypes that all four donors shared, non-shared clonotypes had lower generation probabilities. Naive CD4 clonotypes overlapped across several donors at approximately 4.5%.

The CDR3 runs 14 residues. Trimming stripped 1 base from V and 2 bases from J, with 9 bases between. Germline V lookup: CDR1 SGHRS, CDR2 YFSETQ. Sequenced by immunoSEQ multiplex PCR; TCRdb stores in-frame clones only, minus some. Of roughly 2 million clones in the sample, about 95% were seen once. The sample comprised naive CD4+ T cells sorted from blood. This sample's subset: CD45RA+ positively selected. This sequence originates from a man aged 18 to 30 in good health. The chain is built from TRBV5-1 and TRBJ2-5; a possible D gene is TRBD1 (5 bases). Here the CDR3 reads CASSLLGLQETQYF. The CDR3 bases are TGCGCCAGCAGCTTGTTGGGGCTTCAAGAGACCCAGTACTTC.